This T cell receptor beta chain appears in the sequencing data of a study of shared clonotypes between healthy human individuals. Naive CD8 cells lacked CD45RO and underwent positive selection for CCR7, leaving out terminally differentiated effector memory CD45RA+ cells. Donors were healthy HIV-negative adults without recently reported acute infections or vaccinations. About this clone: Its target is not known.

Deep-level settings were used for running the assay. Using immunoSEQ multiplex PCR, the repertoire was profiled, and TCRdb retains in-frame clones only, with some absent. The profile covers around 2.1 million clones, with just over 90% appearing a single time and approximately 1.7% taken by the ten largest. Study-level findings and limits: A handful of donors showed sharing of approximately 5% of naive CD4 clonotypes. In having few donors, the study represented limited genetic and exposure-history diversity.

Sequencing input: naive CD8+ T cells from PBMCs. This TCR came from a man aged 18 to 29 in good health. Some clones in this sample may be carry-over from other donors' samples.

Here the CDR3 reads CASSTTGTGKYGEQFF. For the CDR3, the DNA is TGTGCCAGCAGCACAACCGGGACAGGGAAGTATGGTGAGCAGTTCTTC. The genes are TRBV2 and TRBJ2-1; 9 bases are shared with TRBD1. With 6 bases clipped from V and 9 bases from J, the junction kept 15 bases outside the gene matches. CDR1 and CDR2 (germline): SNHLY, FYNNEI. The CDR3 runs to 16 residues.